The TCR beta chain under discussion was sequenced for a study of T cell responses to AZD1222 COVID-19 vaccine. Study observations and caveats: Clonal diversity was possibly underestimated, and the donors were mostly white British, with more females. Following two doses of AZD1222, Spike-specific TCR breadth and depth rose. Regions left unmutated in variants are reportedly the target of nearly half of spike-specific TCRs.

The CDR3 is 16 residues long. CDR1 is KGHSH and CDR2 is LQKENI in the germline V gene. V lost 3 bases and J 1 base, leaving 15 bases between the germline ends. Measured with immunoSEQ multiplex PCR; TCRdb has only the in-frame clones, and not every one. The data show 110,000 or so clones, with roughly nine tenths seen just once and about 3% held by the top ten. A note on this clone: Antigen: not known.

The gene calls are TRBV18 and TRBJ1-1, with a possible D match to TRBD1 (6 bases). Sequencing used peripheral blood, obtained 28 days after the second AZD1222 dose. The TCR was taken from an adult who received the AZD1222 COVID-19 vaccine. The DNA for the CDR3 is TGTGCCAGCTCACCGTCGCAGGGGTTAAAGAACACTGAAGCTTTCTTT. Translation: CASSPSQGLKNTEAFF.